This T cell receptor beta chain derives from a study of blood T cell repertoires in COVID-19. Study-level background: COVID-19 samples collected from the United States, Italy and Spain covered acute and convalescent phases. Nucleic acid was either cDNA or gDNA, and it came from T cells, B-cell-depleted T cells, or PBMCs.

Original analysis: Reference gene primer amplification gave estimated nucleated cell counts. Libraries were prepared by immunoSEQ multiplex PCR; TCRdb keeps only in-frame clonotypes and omits some of them. Clone size and V and J calls were adopted from that table, with D and trimming inferred from the DNA. The sample includes a few hundred thousand clones, about 87% seen only once; the top ten take around 7.3%. The germline V gene encodes CDR1 LGHNA and CDR2 YSLEER. Between the trimmed V and J ends, which lost 3 bases and 1 base, there was a span of 12 bases. The CDR3 extends over 15 amino acids. The chain is built from TRBV4-3 and TRBJ2-5, with TRBD1 as a possible D gene (6 bases). The sequenced sample was peripheral blood. This receptor was obtained from a woman in her sixties or seventies with active or convalescent COVID-19. The CDR3 nucleotides are TGCGCCAGCAGCCATGGGACAAATAGCCAAGAGACCCAGTACTTC. This encodes CASSHGTNSQETQYF.